The present T cell receptor (beta chain) was sequenced within a study of circulating and synovial CD4+ cells in juvenile arthritis. The count of this clone is one. TCRdb's copy holds only in-frame clones and misses some; the assay was immunoSEQ multiplex PCR. The sample contains about 30,000 clones, 80% to 95% of which appear only once. The specimen sequenced was CD4+ T cells from blood. The clonotype was recovered from a human donor with juvenile idiopathic arthritis.

The CDR3 sequence is CASGFAMNFEAFF. In DNA, the CDR3 is TGTGCCAGTGGTTTTGCTATGAACTTTGAAGCTTTCTTT. The rearrangement joins TRBV2 to TRBJ1-1; D is unresolved. V was pared by 9 bases and J by 7 bases, with 18 bases between. The CDR3 runs to 13 residues. The germline CDR1 and CDR2 sequences are SNHLY and FYNNEI.